A selection of T cell receptor beta chains follows, all from one sample in a study of cytomegalovirus exposure and HLA in healthy donors. Profiled with immunoSEQ multiplex PCR; TCRdb holds only in-frame clones, not every one. In the table there are about 120,000 clones, about 79% of which are singletons. The sequencing input was PBMCs. All receptors come from a human donor in good health. Each CDR3 is given with its conserved first and last residue. Each record gives: clone size, V gene, D gene, J gene, CDR3 length, CDR3 DNA, CDR3 protein. A D gene is named only where the DNA matches it firmly. Not all rows give a size; the values are once, few, many and, for expanded clones, a class.

clone_size: .; v_call: TRBV5-1; d_call: TRBD1; j_call: TRBJ1-2; cdr3_length: 17; cdr3_nt: TGCGCCAGCAGCTCTTTGGGACAGGGTGAGGGGAACTATGGCTACACCTTC; cdr3_aa: CASSSLGQGEGNYGYTF
clone_size: .; v_call: TRBV5-4; d_call: TRBD1; j_call: TRBJ1-5; cdr3_length: 13; cdr3_nt: TGTGCCAGCAGCCGGGACAGCCACCAGCCCCAGCATTTT; cdr3_aa: CASSRDSHQPQHF
clone_size: .; v_call: TRBV23-1; d_call: .; j_call: TRBJ1-1; cdr3_length: 14; cdr3_nt: TGCGCCAGCAGTCAATCGACAGGGAACACTGAAGCTTTCTTT; cdr3_aa: CASSQSTGNTEAFF
clone_size: .; v_call: TRBV30; d_call: .; j_call: TRBJ1-2; cdr3_length: 16; cdr3_nt: TGTGCCTGGAGTGCAACTAGGGGGGGCCTTAACTATGGCTACACCTTC; cdr3_aa: CAWSATRGGLNYGYTF
clone_size: .; v_call: TRBV19; d_call: .; j_call: TRBJ2-5; cdr3_length: 13; cdr3_nt: TGTGCCAGTAGTATGGCCGCGGGGGAGACCCAGTACTTC; cdr3_aa: CASSMAAGETQYF
clone_size: .; v_call: TRBV11-1; d_call: .; j_call: TRBJ1-3; cdr3_length: 14; cdr3_nt: TGTGCCAGCAGCTTGACAGGCTCTGGAAACACCATATATTTT; cdr3_aa: CASSLTGSGNTIYF
clone_size: once; v_call: TRBV15; d_call: TRBD1; j_call: TRBJ1-2; cdr3_length: 14; cdr3_nt: TGTGCCACCAGCATCCAGACAGGGAACTATGGCTACACCTTC; cdr3_aa: CATSIQTGNYGYTF
clone_size: .; v_call: TRBV28; d_call: .; j_call: TRBJ2-3; cdr3_length: 17; cdr3_nt: TGTGCCAGCACCCACGCCTTAGACAGGACTGGCACAGATACGCAGTATTTT; cdr3_aa: CASTHALDRTGTDTQYF
clone_size: .; v_call: TRBV28; d_call: .; j_call: TRBJ2-7; cdr3_length: 14; cdr3_nt: TGTGCCAGCAGTTTAGACAGAACCCTACGTGGGCAGTACTTC; cdr3_aa: CASSLDRTLRGQYF
clone_size: .; v_call: TRBV18; d_call: TRBD2; j_call: TRBJ2-3; cdr3_length: 16; cdr3_nt: TGTGCCAGCTCACCAACGGGCGGGGGGAGCACAGATACGCAGTATTTT; cdr3_aa: CASSPTGGGSTDTQYF
clone_size: .; v_call: TRBV5-1; d_call: .; j_call: TRBJ1-2; cdr3_length: 14; cdr3_nt: TGCGCCAGCAGCTCAGCAGCAGGGTTCTATGGCTACACCTTC; cdr3_aa: CASSSAAGFYGYTF
clone_size: .; v_call: TRBV6-1; d_call: .; j_call: TRBJ2-7; cdr3_length: 12; cdr3_nt: TGTGCCAGTACAGGGCACGAATCTGAGCAGTACTTC; cdr3_aa: CASTGHESEQYF
clone_size: .; v_call: TRBV7-2; d_call: .; j_call: TRBJ1-5; cdr3_length: 12; cdr3_nt: TGTGCCAGCAGTTATAGCAATCAGCCCCAGCATTTT; cdr3_aa: CASSYSNQPQHF
clone_size: .; v_call: TRBV4-1; d_call: .; j_call: TRBJ2-1; cdr3_length: 16; cdr3_nt: TGCGCCAGCAGCGAAGCTATTACGGGATCCTACAATGAGCAGTTCTTC; cdr3_aa: CASSEAITGSYNEQFF
clone_size: few; v_call: TRBV27; d_call: .; j_call: TRBJ2-4; cdr3_length: 16; cdr3_nt: TGTGCCAGCAGTTTAGGAGGGGGGGCCATCAAAAACATTCAGTACTTC; cdr3_aa: CASSLGGGAIKNIQYF
clone_size: .; v_call: TRBV29-1; d_call: .; j_call: TRBJ2-2; cdr3_length: 12; cdr3_nt: TGCAGCGTTTTTCAGAACACCGGGGAGCTGTTTTTT; cdr3_aa: CSVFQNTGELFF
clone_size: .; v_call: TRBV2; d_call: .; j_call: TRBJ1-1; cdr3_length: 16; cdr3_nt: TGTGCCAGCAGTGAAGCGAGGTTGGCAGGACTCGCTGAAGCTTTCTTT; cdr3_aa: CASSEARLAGLAEAFF
clone_size: .; v_call: TRBV5-1; d_call: .; j_call: TRBJ2-5; cdr3_length: 14; cdr3_nt: TGCGCCAGCAAGAGGGGGGGGGCGCGAGAGACCCAGTACTTC; cdr3_aa: CASKRGGARETQYF
clone_size: .; v_call: TRBV28; d_call: .; j_call: TRBJ2-7; cdr3_length: 15; cdr3_nt: TGTGCCGGCTCTGACAGCAGTGGGGGGATCTACGAGCAGTACTTC; cdr3_aa: CAGSDSSGGIYEQYF
clone_size: .; v_call: TRBV27; d_call: TRBD2; j_call: TRBJ2-3; cdr3_length: 15; cdr3_nt: TGTGCCAGCAGTTTATTAGGTCTAGCGGGGGGTACGCAGTATTTT; cdr3_aa: CASSLLGLAGGTQYF
clone_size: .; v_call: TRBV10-3; d_call: .; j_call: TRBJ1-4; cdr3_length: 13; cdr3_nt: TGTGCCATCAGTGAGGGGTGGGCTGAAAAACTGTTTTTT; cdr3_aa: CAISEGWAEKLFF
clone_size: .; v_call: TRBV5-1; d_call: TRBD2; j_call: TRBJ2-1; cdr3_length: 14; cdr3_nt: TGCGCCAGCAGAGGCCTAGCGGGGGCCAATGAGCAGTTCTTC; cdr3_aa: CASRGLAGANEQFF
clone_size: .; v_call: TRBV7-9; d_call: TRBD1; j_call: TRBJ2-1; cdr3_length: 15; cdr3_nt: TGTGCCAGCAGCCACAACACAGGGGGCGTAAATGAGCAGTTCTTC; cdr3_aa: CASSHNTGGVNEQFF
clone_size: .; v_call: TRBV9; d_call: TRBD2; j_call: TRBJ2-2; cdr3_length: 15; cdr3_nt: TGTGCCAGCAGCGTCGGGACTAGCGGGAGTGGGGAGCTGTTTTTT; cdr3_aa: CASSVGTSGSGELFF
clone_size: once; v_call: TRBV28; d_call: .; j_call: TRBJ1-4; cdr3_length: 15; cdr3_nt: TGTGCCAGCAGTTTATCAGCGGGTGTTTATGAAAAACTGTTTTTT; cdr3_aa: CASSLSAGVYEKLFF
clone_size: .; v_call: TRBV9; d_call: .; j_call: TRBJ2-7; cdr3_length: 14; cdr3_nt: TGTGCCAGCAGCGTAGGAATTGAAGGGGGCGAGCAGTACTTC; cdr3_aa: CASSVGIEGGEQYF
clone_size: .; v_call: TRBV28; d_call: TRBD1; j_call: TRBJ2-7; cdr3_length: 15; cdr3_nt: TGTGCCAGCAGTTTATCTGGACAGGTCTCCTACGAGCAGTACTTC; cdr3_aa: CASSLSGQVSYEQYF
clone_size: .; v_call: TRBV7-7; d_call: .; j_call: TRBJ1-3; cdr3_length: 15; cdr3_nt: TGTGCTAGCAGCTTAGGGGAGCACCCTGGGAACACCATATATTTT; cdr3_aa: CASSLGEHPGNTIYF
clone_size: .; v_call: TRBV18; d_call: TRBD1; j_call: TRBJ2-7; cdr3_length: 17; cdr3_nt: TGTGCCAGCTCACCGATCCGTTCGGACAGGTATCTCTACGAGCAGTACTTC; cdr3_aa: CASSPIRSDRYLYEQYF
clone_size: .; v_call: TRBV7-6; d_call: .; j_call: TRBJ2-5; cdr3_length: 15; cdr3_nt: TGTGCCAGCAGCTTAGGCGGGGCGGGAAAAGAGACCCAGTACTTC; cdr3_aa: CASSLGGAGKETQYF
clone_size: .; v_call: TRBV5-4; d_call: TRBD2; j_call: TRBJ2-1; cdr3_length: 15; cdr3_nt: TGTGCCAGCAGCCCGGGACTAGCGGGAGTGGGTGAGCAGTTCTTC; cdr3_aa: CASSPGLAGVGEQFF
clone_size: .; v_call: TRBV30; d_call: .; j_call: TRBJ2-7; cdr3_length: 11; cdr3_nt: TGTGCCTGGACCACTCCCGGGGAGCAGTACTTC; cdr3_aa: CAWTTPGEQYF
clone_size: .; v_call: TRBV6-5; d_call: .; j_call: TRBJ1-1; cdr3_length: 11; cdr3_nt: TGTGCCAGCAGAACTAACCGCGAAGCTTTCTTT; cdr3_aa: CASRTNREAFF